The 5 T cell receptor beta chains below all came from one sample that was sequenced in a study of shared clonotypes between healthy human individuals. Using immunoSEQ multiplex PCR, the repertoire was profiled, and TCRdb retains in-frame clones only, with some absent. The sample shows around 2.5 million clones, roughly 93% of them seen only once. The sample was naive CD4+ T cells from PBMCs. Subset denoted: CD45RA+ positively selected. The receptors were sampled from a man between 18 and 29 years old in good health. Some clones in this sample may be carry-over from other donors' samples.

V usage is TRBV28 and J usage is TRBJ1-2; 7 nucleotides line up with TRBD1. The CDR3 length is 12 residues. V shed 5 bases and J 8 bases; nucleotides not matched to a gene: 5. Germline V lookup: CDR1 MDHEN, CDR2 SYDVKM. The CDR3, as DNA: TGTGCCAGCAGTGAAGGGGGCTGGGGCTACACCTTC. Encoded protein: CASSEGGWGYTF.

The chain links TRBV7-9 to TRBJ2-3, with 9 bases fitting TRBD2. V lost 3 bases to trimming and J lost 4 bases; unmatched junction nucleotides: 14. Germline CDR1 and CDR2: SEHNR and FQNEAQ (reference sequence). This CDR3 has 18 amino acids. CDR3 in DNA: TGTGCCAGCAGCTTGGGTTTTCTTGTCAGCGGGAGGCCAGATACGCAGTATTTT. It translates to CASSLGFLVSGRPDTQYF. The full variable domain, with the rest looked up from reference TRBV7-9 and TRBJ2-3, is DTGVSQNPRHKITKRGQNVTFRCDPISEHNRLYWYRQTLGQGPEFLTYFQNEAQLEKSRLLSDRFSAERPKGSFSTLEIQRTEQGDSAMYLCASSLGFLVSGRPDTQYFGPGTRLTVL.

This clone was picked up one time. The chain is built from TRBV28 and TRBJ2-2; 7 positions match TRBD1. The V and J ends lost 2 bases and 2 bases, in that order; junction bases with no gene match: 11. Germline V CDR1 and CDR2: MDHEN, SYDVKM. This CDR3 region has 18 residues. The CDR3: CASSLQKQGRLNTGELFF. Here the CDR3 DNA reads TGTGCCAGCAGTTTACAAAAACAGGGGCGCCTCAACACCGGGGAGCTGTTTTTT. Variable domain in full (rest from reference TRBV28 and TRBJ2-2): DVKVTQSSRYLVKRTGEKVFLECVQDMDHENMFWYRQDPGLGLRLIYFSYDVKMKEKGDIPEGYSVSREKKERFSLILESASTNQTSMYLCASSLQKQGRLNTGELFFGEGSRLTVL.

The genes are TRBV18 and TRBJ1-4; D is uncertain. The V and J ends lost 3 bases and 8 bases respectively, with 13 bases between them. Germline lookup yields CDR1 KGHSH and CDR2 LQKENI. CDR3 length: 14 residues. The CDR3 is CASSPDLLGEKLFF. CDR3 coding DNA: TGTGCCAGCTCACCCGATTTGCTAGGAGAAAAACTGTTTTTT.

In its sample, this clone was seen once. The chain has TRBV7-2 and TRBJ2-1; D perhaps matches TRBD2 (6 bases). Germline CDR1 SGHTA, CDR2 FQGNSA. The CDR3 consists of 16 residues. Trimming took off 7 bases at V and 2 bases at J, with 18 bases between the two ends. The CDR3 loop is CASMLHVAAPYNEQFF. The DNA for the CDR3 is TGTGCCAGCATGCTCCACGTAGCGGCCCCCTACAATGAGCAGTTCTTC. Using reference TRBV7-2 and TRBJ2-1 for the parts outside the CDR3, the full variable domain is GAGVSQSPSNKVTEKGKDVELRCDPISGHTALYWYRQSLGQGLEFLIYFQGNSAPDKSGLPSDRFSAERTGGSVSTLTIQRTQQEDSAVYLCASMLHVAAPYNEQFFGPGTRLTVL.